This TCR beta chain was found in a study of CD8 T cells in ankylosing spondylitis. V was pared by 1 base and J by 5 bases, with 12 bases between. The CDR3 consists of 15 residues. Germline values: CDR1 SGHTA, CDR2 FQGNSA. A note on this clonotype: Its antigen is unknown.

Study-wide results and limits: Ankylosing spondylitis blood appeared to carry a characteristic TCR beta motif of seven to nine highly homologous variants.

TCRdb re-called the 5' RACE reads through MiXCR, storing one row per CDR3 protein. The profile shows around 430,000 distinct CDR3 sequences, 15% to 20% of them singletons. The chain has TRBV7-2 and TRBJ1-5; maybe TRBD1 (5 bases). Sequencing was done on a sample of blood, either unsorted or a sorted T cell fraction (not recorded which). The TCR originated in a male donor with ankylosing spondylitis. CDR3 in amino acids: CASSLGGTPYQPQHF. The CDR3 DNA sequence: TGTGCCAGCAGCTTAGGTGGGACCCCTTATCAGCCCCAGCATTTT. The full variable domain, its missing parts supplied by reference TRBV7-2 and TRBJ1-5, is GAGVSQSPSNKVTEKGKDVELRCDPISGHTALYWYRQSLGQGLEFLIYFQGNSAPDKSGLPSDRFSAERTGGSVSTLTIQRTQQEDSAVYLCASSLGGTPYQPQHFGDGTRLSIL.